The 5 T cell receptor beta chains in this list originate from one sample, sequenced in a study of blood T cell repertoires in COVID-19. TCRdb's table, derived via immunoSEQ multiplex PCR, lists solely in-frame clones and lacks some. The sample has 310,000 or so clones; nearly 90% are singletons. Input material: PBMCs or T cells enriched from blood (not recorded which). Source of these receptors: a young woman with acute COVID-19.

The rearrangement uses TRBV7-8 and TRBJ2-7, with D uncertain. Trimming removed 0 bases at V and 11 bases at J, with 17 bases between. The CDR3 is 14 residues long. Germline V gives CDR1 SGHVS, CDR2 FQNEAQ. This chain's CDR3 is CASSLASVGRIEYF. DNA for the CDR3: TGTGCCAGCAGCTTAGCTTCCGTGGGCCGCATCGAGTACTTC.

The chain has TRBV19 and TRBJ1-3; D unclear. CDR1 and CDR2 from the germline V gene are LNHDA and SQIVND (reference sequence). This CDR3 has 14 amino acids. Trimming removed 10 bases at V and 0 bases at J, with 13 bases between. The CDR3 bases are TGTGCCATCACGACTGATTTCTCTGGAAACACCATATATTTT. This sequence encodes CAITTDFSGNTIYF.

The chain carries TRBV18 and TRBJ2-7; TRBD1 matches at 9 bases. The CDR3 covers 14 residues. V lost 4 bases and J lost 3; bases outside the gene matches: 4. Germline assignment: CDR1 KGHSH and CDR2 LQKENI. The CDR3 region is CASSLETGGYEQYF. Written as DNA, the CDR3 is TGTGCCAGCTCACTTGAGACAGGGGGCTACGAGCAGTACTTC. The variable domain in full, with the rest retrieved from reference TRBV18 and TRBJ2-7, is NAGVMQNPRHLVRRRGQEARLRCSPMKGHSHVYWYRQLPEEGLKFMVYLQKENIIDESGMPKERFSAEFPKEGPSILRIQQVVRGDSAAYFCASSLETGGYEQYFGPGTRLTVT.

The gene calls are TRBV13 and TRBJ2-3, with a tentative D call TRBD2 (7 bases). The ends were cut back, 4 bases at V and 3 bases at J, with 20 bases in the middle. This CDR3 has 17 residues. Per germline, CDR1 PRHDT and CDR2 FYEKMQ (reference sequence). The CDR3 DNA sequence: TGTGCCAGCAGCTCCCTGGGCGGGGGCGGTGGAACAGATACGCAGTATTTT. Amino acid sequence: CASSSLGGGGGTDTQYF.

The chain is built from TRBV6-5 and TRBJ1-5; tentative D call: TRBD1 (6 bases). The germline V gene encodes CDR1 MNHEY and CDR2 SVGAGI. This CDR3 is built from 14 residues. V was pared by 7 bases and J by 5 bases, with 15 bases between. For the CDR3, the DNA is TGTGCCAGCATTCGGGGGGCTCGTGATCAGCCCCAGCATTTT. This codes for CASIRGARDQPQHF.